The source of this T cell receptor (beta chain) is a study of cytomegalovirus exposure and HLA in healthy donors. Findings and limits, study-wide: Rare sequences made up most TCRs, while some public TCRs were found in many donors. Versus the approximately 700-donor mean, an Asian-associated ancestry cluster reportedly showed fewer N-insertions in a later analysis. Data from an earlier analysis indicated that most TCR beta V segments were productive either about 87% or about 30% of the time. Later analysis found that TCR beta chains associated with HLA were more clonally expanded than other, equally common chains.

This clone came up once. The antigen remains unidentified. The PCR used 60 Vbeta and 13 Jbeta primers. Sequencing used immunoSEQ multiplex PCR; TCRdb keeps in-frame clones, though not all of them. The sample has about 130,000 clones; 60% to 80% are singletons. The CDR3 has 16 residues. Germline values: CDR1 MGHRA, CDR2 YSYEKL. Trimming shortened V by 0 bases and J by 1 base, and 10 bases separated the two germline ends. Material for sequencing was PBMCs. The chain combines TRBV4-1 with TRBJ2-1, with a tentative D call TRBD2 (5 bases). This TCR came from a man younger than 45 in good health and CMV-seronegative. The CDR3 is CASSQDMRASYNEQFF. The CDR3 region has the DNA TGCGCCAGCAGCCAAGATATGCGGGCATCCTACAATGAGCAGTTCTTC.